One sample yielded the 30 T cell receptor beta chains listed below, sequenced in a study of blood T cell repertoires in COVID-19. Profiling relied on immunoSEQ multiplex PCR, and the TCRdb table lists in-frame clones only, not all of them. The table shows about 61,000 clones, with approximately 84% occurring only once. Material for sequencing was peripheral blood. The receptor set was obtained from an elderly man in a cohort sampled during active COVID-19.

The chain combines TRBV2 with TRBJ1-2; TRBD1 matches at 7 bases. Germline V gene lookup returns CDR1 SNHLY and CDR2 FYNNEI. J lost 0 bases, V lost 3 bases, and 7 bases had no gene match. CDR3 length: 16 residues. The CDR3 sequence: CASSDWGTDANYGYTF. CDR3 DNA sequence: TGTGCCAGCAGTGACTGGGGGACAGATGCTAACTATGGCTACACCTTC.

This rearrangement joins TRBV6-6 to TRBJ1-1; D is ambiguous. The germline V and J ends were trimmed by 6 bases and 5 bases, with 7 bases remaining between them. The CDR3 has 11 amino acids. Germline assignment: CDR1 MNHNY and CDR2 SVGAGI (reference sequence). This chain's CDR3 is CASRAGTEAFF. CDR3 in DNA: TGTGCCAGCAGGGCGGGAACTGAAGCTTTCTTT.

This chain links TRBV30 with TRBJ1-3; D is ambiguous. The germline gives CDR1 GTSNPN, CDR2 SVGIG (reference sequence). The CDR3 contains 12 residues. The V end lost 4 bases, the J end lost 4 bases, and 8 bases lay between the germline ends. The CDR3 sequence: CAWKRGGNTIYF. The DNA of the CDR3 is TGTGCCTGGAAACGAGGGGGAAACACCATATATTTT.

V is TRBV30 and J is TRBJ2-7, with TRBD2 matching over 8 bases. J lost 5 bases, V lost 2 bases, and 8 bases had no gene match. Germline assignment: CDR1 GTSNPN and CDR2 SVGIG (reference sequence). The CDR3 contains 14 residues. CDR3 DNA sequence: TGTGCCTGGAGTTTCGGACTAGCCGCCGACGAGCAGTACTTC. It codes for CAWSFGLAADEQYF.

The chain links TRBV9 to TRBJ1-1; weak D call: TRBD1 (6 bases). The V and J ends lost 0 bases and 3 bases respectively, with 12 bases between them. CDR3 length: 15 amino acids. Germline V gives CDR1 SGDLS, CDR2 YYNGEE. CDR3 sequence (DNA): TGTGCCAGCAGCGTAGCTGGCAGGGGAGACACTGAAGCTTTCTTT. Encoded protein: CASSVAGRGDTEAFF.

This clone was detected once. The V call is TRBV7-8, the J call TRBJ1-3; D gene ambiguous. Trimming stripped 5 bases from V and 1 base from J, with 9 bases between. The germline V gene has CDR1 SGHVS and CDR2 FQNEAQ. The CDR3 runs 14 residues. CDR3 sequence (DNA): TGTGCCAGCAGCCTAGATCTGTCTGGAAACACCATATATTTT. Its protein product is CASSLDLSGNTIYF.

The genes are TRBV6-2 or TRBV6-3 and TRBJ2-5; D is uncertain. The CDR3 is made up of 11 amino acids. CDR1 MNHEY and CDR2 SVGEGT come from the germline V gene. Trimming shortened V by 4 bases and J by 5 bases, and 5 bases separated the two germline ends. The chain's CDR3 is CASSLRETQYF. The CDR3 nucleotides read TGTGCCAGCAGTTTGAGGGAGACCCAGTACTTC.

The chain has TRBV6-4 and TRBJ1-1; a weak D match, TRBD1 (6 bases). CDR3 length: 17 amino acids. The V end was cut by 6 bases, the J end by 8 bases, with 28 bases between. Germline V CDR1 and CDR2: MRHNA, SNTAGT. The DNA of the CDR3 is TGTGCCAGCAGCGGTCGCTTACGGGGGGGCAGAGATAAAGAAGCTTTCTTT. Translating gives CASSGRLRGGRDKEAFF.

The CDR3 nucleotides are TGTGCCAGCAGTTTATGGGGCGAGAATGAAAAACTGTTTTTT. It codes for CASSLWGENEKLFF. The V and J genes are TRBV27 and TRBJ1-4; the D gene is possibly TRBD1 (5 bases). This CDR3 comprises 14 residues. V lost 1 base and J lost 5, with 8 bases in between. Germline assignment: CDR1 MNHEY and CDR2 SMNVEV (reference sequence).

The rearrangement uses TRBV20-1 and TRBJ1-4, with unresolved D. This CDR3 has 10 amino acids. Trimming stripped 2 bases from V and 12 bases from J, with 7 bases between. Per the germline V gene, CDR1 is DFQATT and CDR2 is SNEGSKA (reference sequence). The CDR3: CSARSGELFF. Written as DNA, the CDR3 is TGCAGTGCTAGAAGCGGTGAACTGTTTTTT.

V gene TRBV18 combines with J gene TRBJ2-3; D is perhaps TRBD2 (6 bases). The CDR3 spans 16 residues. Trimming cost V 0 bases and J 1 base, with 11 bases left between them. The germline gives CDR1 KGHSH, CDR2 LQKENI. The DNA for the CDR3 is TGTGCCAGCTCACCACCGTCGGCTAGCGGCACAGATACGCAGTATTTT. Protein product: CASSPPSASGTDTQYF.

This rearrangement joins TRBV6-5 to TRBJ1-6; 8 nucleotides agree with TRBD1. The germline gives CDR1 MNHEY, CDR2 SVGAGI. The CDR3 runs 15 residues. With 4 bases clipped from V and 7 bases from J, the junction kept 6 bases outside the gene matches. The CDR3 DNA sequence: TGTGCCAGCAGTTCCTCCGGGACAGGAAATTCACCCCTCCACTTT. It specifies CASSSSGTGNSPLHF.

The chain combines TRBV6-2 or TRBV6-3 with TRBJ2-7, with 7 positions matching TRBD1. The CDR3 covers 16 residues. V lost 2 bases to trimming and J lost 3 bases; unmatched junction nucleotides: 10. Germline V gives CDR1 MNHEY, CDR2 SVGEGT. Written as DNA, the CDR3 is TGTGCCAGCAGTTACACACTGGACAGGATAGACTACGAGCAGTACTTC. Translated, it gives CASSYTLDRIDYEQYF.

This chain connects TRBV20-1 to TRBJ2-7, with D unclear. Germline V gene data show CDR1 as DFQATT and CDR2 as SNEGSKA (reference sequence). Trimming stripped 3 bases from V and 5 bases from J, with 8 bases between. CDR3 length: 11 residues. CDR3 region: CSARVSDEQYF. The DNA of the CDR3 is TGCAGTGCTAGGGTATCGGACGAGCAGTACTTC.

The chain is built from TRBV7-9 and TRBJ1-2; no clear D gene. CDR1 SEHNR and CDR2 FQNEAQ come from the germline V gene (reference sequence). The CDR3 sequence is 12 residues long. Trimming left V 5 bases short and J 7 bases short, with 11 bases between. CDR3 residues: CASSPILAGYTF. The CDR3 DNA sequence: TGTGCCAGCAGCCCAATCCTGGCTGGCTACACCTTC. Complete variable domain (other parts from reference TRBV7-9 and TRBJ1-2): DTGVSQNPRHKITKRGQNVTFRCDPISEHNRLYWYRQTLGQGPEFLTYFQNEAQLEKSRLLSDRFSAERPKGSFSTLEIQRTEQGDSAMYLCASSPILAGYTFGSGTRLTVV.

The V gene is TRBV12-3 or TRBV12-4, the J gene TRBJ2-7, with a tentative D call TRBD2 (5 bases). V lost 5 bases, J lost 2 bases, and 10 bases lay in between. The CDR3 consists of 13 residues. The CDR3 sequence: CASSLLVAYEQYF. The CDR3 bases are TGTGCCAGCAGTCTACTAGTAGCCTACGAGCAGTACTTC.

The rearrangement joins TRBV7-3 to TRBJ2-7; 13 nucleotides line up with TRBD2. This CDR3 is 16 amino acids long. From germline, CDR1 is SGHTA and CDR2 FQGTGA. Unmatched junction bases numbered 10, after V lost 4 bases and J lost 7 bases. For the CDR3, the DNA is TGTGCCAGCAGCTCACGGACTAGCGGGGGCTCCTGGGAGCAGTACTTC. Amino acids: CASSSRTSGGSWEQYF.

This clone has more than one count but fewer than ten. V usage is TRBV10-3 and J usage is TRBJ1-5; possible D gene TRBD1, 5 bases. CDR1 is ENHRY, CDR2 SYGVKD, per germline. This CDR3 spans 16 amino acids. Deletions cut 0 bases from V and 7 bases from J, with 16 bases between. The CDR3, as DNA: TGTGCCATCAGTGAGTCGGTTGGGGCCAGTAGCCAGCCCCAGCATTTT. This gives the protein CAISESVGASSQPQHF.

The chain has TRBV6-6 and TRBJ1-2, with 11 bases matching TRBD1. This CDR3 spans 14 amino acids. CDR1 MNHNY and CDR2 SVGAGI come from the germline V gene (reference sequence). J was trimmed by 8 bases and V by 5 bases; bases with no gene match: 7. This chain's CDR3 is CASSGAGTGGGYTF. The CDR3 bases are TGTGCCAGCAGTGGGGCCGGGACAGGGGGGGGCTACACCTTC.

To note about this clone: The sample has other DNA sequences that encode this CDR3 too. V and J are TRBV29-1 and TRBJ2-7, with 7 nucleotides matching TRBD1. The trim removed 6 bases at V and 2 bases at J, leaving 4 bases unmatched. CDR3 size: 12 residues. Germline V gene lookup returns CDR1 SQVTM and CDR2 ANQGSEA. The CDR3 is CSVRQGPYEQYF. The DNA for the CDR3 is TGCAGCGTAAGACAGGGCCCCTACGAGCAGTACTTC.

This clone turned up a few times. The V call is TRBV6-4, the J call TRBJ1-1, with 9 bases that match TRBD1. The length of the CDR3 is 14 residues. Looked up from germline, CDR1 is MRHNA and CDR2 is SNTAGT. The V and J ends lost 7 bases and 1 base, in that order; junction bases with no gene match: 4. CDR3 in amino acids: CASKWDRENTEAFF. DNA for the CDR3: TGTGCCAGCAAATGGGACAGGGAGAACACTGAAGCTTTCTTT.

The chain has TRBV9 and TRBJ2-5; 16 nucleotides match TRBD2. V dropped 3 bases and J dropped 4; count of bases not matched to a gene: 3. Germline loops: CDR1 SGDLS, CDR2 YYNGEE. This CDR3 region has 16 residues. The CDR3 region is CASSEGLAGGRETQYF. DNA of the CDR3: TGTGCCAGCAGCGAGGGACTAGCGGGGGGGCGAGAGACCCAGTACTTC.

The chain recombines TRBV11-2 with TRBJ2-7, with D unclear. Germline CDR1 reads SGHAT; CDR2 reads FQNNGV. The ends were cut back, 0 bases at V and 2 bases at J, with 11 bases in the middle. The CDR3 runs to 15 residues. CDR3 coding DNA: TGTGCCAGCAGCTTAGATGCGTACCAAGCCTACGAGCAGTACTTC. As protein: CASSLDAYQAYEQYF.

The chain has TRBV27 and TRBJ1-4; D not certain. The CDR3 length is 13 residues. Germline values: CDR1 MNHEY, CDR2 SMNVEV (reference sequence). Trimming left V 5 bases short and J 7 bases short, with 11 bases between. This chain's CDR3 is CASSPPNSEKLFF. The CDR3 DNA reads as TGTGCCAGCAGTCCTCCCAATAGTGAAAAACTGTTTTTT.

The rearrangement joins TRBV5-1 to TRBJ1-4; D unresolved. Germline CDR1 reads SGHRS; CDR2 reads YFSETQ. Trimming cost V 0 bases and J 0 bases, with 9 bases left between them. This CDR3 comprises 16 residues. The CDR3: CASSLGRSATNEKLFF. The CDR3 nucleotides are TGCGCCAGCAGCTTGGGTCGGTCGGCAACTAATGAAAAACTGTTTTTT.

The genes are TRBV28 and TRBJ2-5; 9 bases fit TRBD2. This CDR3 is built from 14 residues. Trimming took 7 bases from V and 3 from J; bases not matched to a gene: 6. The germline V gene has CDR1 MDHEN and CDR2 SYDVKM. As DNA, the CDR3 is TGTGCCAGCACTTCTAGCGGGGAAGAAGAGACCCAGTACTTC. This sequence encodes CASTSSGEEETQYF.

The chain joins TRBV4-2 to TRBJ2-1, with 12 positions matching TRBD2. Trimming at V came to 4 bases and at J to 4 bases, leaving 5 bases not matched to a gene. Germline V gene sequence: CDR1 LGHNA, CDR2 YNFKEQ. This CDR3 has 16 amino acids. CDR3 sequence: CASSRQTSGSYNEQFF. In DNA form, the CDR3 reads TGTGCCAGCAGCCGCCAGACTAGCGGGAGTTACAATGAGCAGTTCTTC.

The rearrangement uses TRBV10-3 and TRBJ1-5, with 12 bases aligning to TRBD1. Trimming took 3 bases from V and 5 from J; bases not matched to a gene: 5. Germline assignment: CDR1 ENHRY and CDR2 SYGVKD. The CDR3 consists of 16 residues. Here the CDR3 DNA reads TGTGCCATCAGTGACCCGGGACAGGGGGCCTATCAGCCCCAGCATTTT. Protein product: CAISDPGQGAYQPQHF.

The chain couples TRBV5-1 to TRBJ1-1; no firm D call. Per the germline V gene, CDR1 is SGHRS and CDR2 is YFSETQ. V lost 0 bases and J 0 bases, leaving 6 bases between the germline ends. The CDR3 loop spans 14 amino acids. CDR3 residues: CASSLGDMNTEAFF. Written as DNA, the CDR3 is TGCGCCAGCAGCTTGGGAGACATGAACACTGAAGCTTTCTTT.

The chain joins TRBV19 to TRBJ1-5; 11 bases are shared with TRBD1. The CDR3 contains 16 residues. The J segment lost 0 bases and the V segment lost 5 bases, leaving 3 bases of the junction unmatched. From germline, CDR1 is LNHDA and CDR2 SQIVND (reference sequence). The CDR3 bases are TGTGCCAGTAGTCGGACAGGGGGCAATAGCAATCAGCCCCAGCATTTT. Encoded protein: CASSRTGGNSNQPQHF.